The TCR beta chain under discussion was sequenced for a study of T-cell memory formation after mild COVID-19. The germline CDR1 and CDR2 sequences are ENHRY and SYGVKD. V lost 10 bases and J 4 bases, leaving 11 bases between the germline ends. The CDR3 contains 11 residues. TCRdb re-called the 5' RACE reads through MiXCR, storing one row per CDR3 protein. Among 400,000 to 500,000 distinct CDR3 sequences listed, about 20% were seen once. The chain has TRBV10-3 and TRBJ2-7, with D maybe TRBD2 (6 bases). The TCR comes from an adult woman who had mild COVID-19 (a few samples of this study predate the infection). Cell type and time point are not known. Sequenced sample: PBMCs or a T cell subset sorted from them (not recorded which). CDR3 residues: CATGDLYEQYF. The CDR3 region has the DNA TGTGCCACGGGGGACCTTTACGAGCAGTACTTC.